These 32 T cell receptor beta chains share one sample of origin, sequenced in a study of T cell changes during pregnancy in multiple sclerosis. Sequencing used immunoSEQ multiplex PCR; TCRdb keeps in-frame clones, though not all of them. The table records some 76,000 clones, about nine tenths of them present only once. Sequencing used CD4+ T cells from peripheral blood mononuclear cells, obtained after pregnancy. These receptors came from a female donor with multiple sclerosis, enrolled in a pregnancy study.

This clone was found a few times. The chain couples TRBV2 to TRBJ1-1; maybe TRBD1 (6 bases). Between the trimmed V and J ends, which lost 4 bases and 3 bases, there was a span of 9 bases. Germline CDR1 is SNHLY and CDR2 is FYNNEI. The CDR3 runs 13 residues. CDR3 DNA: TGTGCCAGCAGTGGGGGGCCGGACACTGAAGCTTTCTTT. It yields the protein CASSGGPDTEAFF.

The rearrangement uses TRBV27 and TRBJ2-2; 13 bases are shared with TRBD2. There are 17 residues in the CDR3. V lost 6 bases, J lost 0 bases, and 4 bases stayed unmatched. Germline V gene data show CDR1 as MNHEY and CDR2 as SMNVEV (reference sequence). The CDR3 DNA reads TGTGCCAGCAGGGGACTAGCGGGGCTATCGAACACCGGGGAGCTGTTTTTT. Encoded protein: CASRGLAGLSNTGELFF.

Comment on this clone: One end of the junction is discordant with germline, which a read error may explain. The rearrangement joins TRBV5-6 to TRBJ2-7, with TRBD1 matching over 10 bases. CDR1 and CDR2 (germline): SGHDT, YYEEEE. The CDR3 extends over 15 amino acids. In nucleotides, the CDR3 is TGTGCCAGCAGTTTGGGGACAGGGGTTACCTACGAGCAGTACTTC. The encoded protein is CASSLGTGVTYEQYF.

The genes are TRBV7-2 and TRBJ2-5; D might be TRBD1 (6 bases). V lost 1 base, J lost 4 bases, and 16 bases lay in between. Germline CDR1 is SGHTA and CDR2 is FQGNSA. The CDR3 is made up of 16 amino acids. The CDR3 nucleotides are TGTGCCAGCAGCTTAGTTGCGGACAGTGGACGAGAGACCCAGTACTTC. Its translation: CASSLVADSGRETQYF.

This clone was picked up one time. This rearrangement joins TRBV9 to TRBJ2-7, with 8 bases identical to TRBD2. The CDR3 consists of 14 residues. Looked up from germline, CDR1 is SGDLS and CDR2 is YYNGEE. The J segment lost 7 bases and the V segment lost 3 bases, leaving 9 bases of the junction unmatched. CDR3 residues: CASSATGTSGEQYF. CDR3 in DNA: TGTGCCAGCAGCGCAACCGGGACTAGTGGTGAGCAGTACTTC.

As DNA, the CDR3 is TGTGCCAGCAGTTACCTAATTGGACAGGGGAAAACTGAAGCTTTCTTT. Its protein is CASSYLIGQGKTEAFF. J is TRBJ1-1 and V is TRBV6-5; TRBD1 agrees at 9 bases. Trimming at V came to 2 bases and at J to 5 bases, leaving 9 bases not matched to a gene. Per germline, CDR1 MNHEY and CDR2 SVGAGI. This CDR3 spans 16 amino acids.

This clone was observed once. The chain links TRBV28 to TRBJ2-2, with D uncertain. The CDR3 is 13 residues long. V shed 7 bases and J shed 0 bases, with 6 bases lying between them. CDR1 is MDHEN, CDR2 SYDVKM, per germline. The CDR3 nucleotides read TGTGCCAGCAACAGACCGAACACCGGGGAGCTGTTTTTT. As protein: CASNRPNTGELFF. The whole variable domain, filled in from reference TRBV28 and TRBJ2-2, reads DVKVTQSSRYLVKRTGEKVFLECVQDMDHENMFWYRQDPGLGLRLIYFSYDVKMKEKGDIPEGYSVSREKKERFSLILESASTNQTSMYLCASNRPNTGELFFGEGSRLTVL.

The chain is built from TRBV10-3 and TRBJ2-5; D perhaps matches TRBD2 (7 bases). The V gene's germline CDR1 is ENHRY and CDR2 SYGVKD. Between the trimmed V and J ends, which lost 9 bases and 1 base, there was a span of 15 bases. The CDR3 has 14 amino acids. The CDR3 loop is CAIAKGGAQETQYF. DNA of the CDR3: TGTGCCATTGCTAAAGGGGGGGCCCAAGAGACCCAGTACTTC.

DNA for the CDR3: TGCGCCAGCACCCGGACAGGCCAGGGGACTGAAGCTTTCTTT. This sequence encodes CASTRTGQGTEAFF. The V gene is TRBV5-1, the J gene TRBJ1-1; 7 nucleotides agree with TRBD1. Germline CDR1 reads SGHRS; CDR2 reads YFSETQ. This CDR3 region has 14 residues. V gave up 6 bases and J gave up 5 bases; unmatched junction bases: 10.

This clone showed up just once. Here the CDR3 DNA reads TGTGCCAGCAGTCAGGGGAACACTGAAGCTTTCTTT. The encoded protein is CASSQGNTEAFF. The V and J genes are TRBV28 and TRBJ1-1; D possibly corresponds to TRBD1 (5 bases). V gave up 5 bases and J gave up 1 base, with 5 bases separating them. The CDR3 sequence is 12 residues long. CDR1 and CDR2 from the germline V gene are MDHEN and SYDVKM.

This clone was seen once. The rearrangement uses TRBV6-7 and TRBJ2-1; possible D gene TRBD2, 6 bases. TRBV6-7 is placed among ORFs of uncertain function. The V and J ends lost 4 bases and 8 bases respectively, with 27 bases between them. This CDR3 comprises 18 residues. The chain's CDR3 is CASSWVDRRLGPWDEQFF. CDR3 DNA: TGTGCCAGCAGTTGGGTGGACCGGCGACTAGGGCCTTGGGATGAGCAGTTCTTC.

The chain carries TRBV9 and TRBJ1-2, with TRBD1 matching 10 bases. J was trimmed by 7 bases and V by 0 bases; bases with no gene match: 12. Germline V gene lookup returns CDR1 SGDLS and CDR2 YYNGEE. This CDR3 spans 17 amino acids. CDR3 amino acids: CASSVATGTGDFGGYTF. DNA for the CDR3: TGTGCCAGCAGCGTAGCTACCGGGACAGGGGATTTCGGTGGCTACACCTTC.

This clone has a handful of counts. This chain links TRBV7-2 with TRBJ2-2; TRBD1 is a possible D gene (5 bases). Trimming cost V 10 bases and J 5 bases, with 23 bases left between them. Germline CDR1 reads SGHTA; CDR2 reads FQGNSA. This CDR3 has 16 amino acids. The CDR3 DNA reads TGTGCCACCTCGATTAGGGCAGGGATTATAACCGGGGAGCTGTTTTTT. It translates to CATSIRAGIITGELFF.

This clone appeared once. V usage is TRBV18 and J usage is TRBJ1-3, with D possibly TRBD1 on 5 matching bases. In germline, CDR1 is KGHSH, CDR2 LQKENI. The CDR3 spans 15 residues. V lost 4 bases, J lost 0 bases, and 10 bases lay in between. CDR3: CASSQGAFSGNTIYF. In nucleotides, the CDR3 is TGTGCCAGCTCACAAGGGGCCTTCTCTGGAAACACCATATATTTT.

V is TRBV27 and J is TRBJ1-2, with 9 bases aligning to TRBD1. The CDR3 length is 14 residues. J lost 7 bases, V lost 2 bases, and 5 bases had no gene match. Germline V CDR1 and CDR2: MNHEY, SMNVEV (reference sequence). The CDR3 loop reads CASSLGWTGAGYTF. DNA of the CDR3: TGTGCCAGCAGTTTAGGGTGGACAGGGGCTGGCTACACCTTC.

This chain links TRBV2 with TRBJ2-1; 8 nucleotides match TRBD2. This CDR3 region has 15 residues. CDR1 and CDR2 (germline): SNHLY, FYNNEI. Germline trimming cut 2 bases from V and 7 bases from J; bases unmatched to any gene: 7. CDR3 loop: CASSETGRGKNEQFF. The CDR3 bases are TGTGCCAGCAGTGAAACCGGGAGGGGGAAAAATGAGCAGTTCTTC.

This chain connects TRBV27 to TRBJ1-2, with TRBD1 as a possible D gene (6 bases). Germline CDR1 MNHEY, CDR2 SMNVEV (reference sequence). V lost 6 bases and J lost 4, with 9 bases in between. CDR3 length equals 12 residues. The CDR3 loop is CASRQGRYGYTF. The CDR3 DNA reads TGTGCCAGCAGACAGGGTCGCTATGGCTACACCTTC.

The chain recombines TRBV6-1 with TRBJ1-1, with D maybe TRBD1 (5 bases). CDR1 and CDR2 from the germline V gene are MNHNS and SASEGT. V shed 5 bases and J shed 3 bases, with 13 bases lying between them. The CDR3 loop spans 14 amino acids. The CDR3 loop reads CASSPSGVDTEAFF. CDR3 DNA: TGTGCCAGCAGTCCTTCGGGGGTCGACACTGAAGCTTTCTTT.

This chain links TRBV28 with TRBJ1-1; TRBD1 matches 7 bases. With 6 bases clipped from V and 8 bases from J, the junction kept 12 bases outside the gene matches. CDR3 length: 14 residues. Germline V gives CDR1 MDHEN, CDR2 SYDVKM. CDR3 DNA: TGTGCCAGCAGCGGGGACAGAGCGAGGGCGGAAGCTTTCTTT. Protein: CASSGDRARAEAFF.

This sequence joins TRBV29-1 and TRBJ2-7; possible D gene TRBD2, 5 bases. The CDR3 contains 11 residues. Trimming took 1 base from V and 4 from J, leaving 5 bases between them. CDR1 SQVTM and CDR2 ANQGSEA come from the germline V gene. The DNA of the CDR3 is TGCAGCGTTGAAGCGGGATACGAGCAGTACTTC. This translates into CSVEAGYEQYF.

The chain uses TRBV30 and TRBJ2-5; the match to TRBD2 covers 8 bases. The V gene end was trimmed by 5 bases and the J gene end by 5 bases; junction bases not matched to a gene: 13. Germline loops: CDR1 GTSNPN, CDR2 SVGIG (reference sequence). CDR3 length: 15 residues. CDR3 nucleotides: TGTGCCTGGGGGTCTGGCGGGGGGTTCGAGGAGACCCAGTACTTC. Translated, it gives CAWGSGGGFEETQYF.

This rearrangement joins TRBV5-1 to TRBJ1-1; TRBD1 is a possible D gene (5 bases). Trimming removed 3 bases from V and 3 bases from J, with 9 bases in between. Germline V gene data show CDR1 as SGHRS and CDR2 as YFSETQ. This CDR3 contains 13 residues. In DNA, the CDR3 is TGCGCCAGCAGCTCTTCGGGGGACACTGAAGCTTTCTTT. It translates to CASSSSGDTEAFF.

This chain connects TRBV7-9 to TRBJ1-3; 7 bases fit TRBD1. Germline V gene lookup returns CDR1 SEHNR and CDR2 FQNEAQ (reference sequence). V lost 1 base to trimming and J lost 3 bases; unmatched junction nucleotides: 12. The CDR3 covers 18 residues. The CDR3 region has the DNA TGTGCCAGCAGCTTAGAGAGGCTTCGGCGGACAGGTGGAAACACCATATATTTT. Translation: CASSLERLRRTGGNTIYF.

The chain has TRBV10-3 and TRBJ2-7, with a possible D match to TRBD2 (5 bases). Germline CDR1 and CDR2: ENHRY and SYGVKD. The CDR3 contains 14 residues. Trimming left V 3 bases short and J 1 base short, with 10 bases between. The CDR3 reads CAISDTRTSYEQYF. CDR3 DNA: TGTGCCATCAGTGATACAAGGACTTCCTACGAGCAGTACTTC.

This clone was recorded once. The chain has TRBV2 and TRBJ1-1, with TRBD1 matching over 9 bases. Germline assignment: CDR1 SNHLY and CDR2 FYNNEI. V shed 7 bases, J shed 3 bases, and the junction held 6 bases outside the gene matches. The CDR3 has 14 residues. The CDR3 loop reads CASTTGGGDTEAFF. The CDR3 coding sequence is TGTGCCAGCACCACAGGGGGCGGGGACACTGAAGCTTTCTTT.

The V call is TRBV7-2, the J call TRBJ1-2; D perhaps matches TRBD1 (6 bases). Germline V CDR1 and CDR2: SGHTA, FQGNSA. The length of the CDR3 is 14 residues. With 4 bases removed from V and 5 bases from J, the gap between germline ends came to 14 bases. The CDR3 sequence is CASSSFRTGYGYTF. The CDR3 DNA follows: TGTGCCAGCAGCTCCTTCCGTACAGGGTATGGCTACACCTTC. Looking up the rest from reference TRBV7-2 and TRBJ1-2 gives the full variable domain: GAGVSQSPSNKVTEKGKDVELRCDPISGHTALYWYRQSLGQGLEFLIYFQGNSAPDKSGLPSDRFSAERTGGSVSTLTIQRTQQEDSAVYLCASSSFRTGYGYTFGSGTRLTVV.

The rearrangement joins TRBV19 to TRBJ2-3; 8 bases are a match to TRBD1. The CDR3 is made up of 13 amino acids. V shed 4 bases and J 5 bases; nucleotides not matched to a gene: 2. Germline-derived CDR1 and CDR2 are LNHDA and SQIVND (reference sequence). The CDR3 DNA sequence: TGTGCCAGTAGTAAGGACAGGGAAGATACGCAGTATTTT. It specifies CASSKDREDTQYF.

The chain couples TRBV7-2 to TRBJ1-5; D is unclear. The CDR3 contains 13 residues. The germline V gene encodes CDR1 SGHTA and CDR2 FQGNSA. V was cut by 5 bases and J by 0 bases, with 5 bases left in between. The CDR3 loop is CASSQDSNQPQHF. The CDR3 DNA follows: TGTGCCAGCAGCCAGGATAGCAATCAGCCCCAGCATTTT.

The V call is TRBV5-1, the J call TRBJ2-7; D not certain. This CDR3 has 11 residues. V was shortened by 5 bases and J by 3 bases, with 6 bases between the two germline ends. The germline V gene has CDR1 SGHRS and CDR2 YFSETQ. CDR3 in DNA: TGCGCCAGCAGGGCCAGCTACGAGCAGTACTTC. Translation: CASRASYEQYF.

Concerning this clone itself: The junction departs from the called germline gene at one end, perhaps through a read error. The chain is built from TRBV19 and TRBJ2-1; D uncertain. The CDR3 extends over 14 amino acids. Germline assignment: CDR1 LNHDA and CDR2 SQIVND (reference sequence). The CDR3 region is CASSIQHLDKEQFF. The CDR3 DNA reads TGTGCCAGTAGTATACAGCACTTAGACAAGGAGCAGTTCTTC.

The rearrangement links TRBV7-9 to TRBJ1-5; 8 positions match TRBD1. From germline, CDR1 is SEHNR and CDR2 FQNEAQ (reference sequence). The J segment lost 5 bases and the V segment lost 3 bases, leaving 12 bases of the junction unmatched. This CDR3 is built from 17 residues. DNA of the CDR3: TGTGCCAGCAGCTTGGTTAACAGGGGGAGGGCTGATCAGCCCCAGCATTTT. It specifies CASSLVNRGRADQPQHF.

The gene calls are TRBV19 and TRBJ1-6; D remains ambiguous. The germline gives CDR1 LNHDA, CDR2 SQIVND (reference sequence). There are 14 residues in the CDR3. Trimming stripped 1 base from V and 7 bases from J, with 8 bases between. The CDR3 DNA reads TGTGCCAGTAGTATAGGAACAGAAAATTCACCCCTCCACTTT. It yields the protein CASSIGTENSPLHF. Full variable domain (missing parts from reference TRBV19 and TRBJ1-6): DGGITQSPKYLFRKEGQNVTLSCEQNLNHDAMYWYRQDPGQGLRLIYYSQIVNDFQKGDIAEGYSVSREKKESFPLTVTSAQKNPTAFYLCASSIGTENSPLHFGNGTRLTVT.